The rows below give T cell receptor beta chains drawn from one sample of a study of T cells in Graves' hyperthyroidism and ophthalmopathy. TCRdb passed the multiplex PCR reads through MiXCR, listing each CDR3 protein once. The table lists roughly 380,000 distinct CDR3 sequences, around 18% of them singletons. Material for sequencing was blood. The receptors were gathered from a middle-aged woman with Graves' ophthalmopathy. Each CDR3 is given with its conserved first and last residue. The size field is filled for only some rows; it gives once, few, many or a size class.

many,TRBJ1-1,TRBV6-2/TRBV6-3,CASGETLNFAFF
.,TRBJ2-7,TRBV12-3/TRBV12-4,CASRSTSGRNYEQYF
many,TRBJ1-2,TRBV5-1,CASSLSGGYGYTF
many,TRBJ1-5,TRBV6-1,CASSKAGQGDYSNQPQHF
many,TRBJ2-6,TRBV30,CAWSVSGTGANVLTF
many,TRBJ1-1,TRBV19,CAGSIAGAGTEAFF
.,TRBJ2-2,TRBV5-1,CASSLVSGGELFF
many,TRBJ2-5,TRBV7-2,CASRFHWGTGRETQYF
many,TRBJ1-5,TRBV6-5,CASSRTGEHQPQHF
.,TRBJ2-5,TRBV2,CASSERTSGTQYF
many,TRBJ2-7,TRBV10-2,CASSEIDSAYEQYF
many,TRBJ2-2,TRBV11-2,CASSPETGVHTGELFF
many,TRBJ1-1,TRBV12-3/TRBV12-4,CASSLKGMNTEAFF
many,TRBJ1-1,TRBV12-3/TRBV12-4,CASSRPTGPNTEAFF
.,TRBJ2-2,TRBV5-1,CASSLGNLGGVNTGELFF
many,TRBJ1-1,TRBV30,CAWKQGDSEAFF
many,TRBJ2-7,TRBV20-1,CSASGQGREQYF
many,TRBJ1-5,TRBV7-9,CASSKDGSNQPQHF
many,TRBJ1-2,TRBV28,CASSSMPGAGYGYTF
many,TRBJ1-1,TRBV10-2,CASRMDRGLTEAFF
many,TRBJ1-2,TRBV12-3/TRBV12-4,CASSLTSITPSDGYTF
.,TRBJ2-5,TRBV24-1,CATSGGGTQYF
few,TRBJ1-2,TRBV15,CATSRDIVERDGGGYTF
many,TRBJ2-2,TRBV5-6,CASSLGLATNTGELFF
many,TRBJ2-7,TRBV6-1,CATTSGTALSYEQYF
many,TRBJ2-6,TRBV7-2,CASSTQGGGANVLTF
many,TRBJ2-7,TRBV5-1,CASSPRGRGKRDEQYF
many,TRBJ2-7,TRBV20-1,CSARVGLAGVFHEQYF
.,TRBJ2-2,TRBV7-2,CASSLTGKEDGELFF
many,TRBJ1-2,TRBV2,CASSDIRDRGTHGYTF
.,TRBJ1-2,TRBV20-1,CSATEGGRSGYTF
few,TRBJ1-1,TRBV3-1,CASSQDNLNTEAFF
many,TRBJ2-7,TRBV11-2,CASKSGSVQYF
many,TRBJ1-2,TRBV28,CASSSGPLYGYTF
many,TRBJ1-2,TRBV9,CASSVTTSANYGYTF
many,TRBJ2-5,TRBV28,CASTSLETQYF
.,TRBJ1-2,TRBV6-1,CASSETGQVGYTF
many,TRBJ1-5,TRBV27,CASSLFQGMGQPQHF
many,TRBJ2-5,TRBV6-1,CASRFRQQETQYF
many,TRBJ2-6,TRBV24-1,CATRDSSGANVLTF
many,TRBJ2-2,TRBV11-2,CASSSTPSNTGELFF
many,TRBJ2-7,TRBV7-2,CASSHGPEAYEQYF
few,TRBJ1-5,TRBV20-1,CSATPPEVGSQPQHF
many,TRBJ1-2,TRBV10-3,CAISTGGGPGYTF
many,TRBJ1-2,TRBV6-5,CASSYDRGYGYTF
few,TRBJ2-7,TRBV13,CASSLSSGTEAPYEQYF
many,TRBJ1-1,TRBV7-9,CASSPSWDTEAFF
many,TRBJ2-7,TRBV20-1,CSARPSGEQYF
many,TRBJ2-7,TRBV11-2,CASSLDGEQYF
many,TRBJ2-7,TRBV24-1,CATSDPRTGHESEQYF
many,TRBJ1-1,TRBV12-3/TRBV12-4,CASSLGYNTEAFF
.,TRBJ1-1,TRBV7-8,CASSLGRGGASTEAFF
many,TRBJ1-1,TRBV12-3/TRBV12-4,CASSLIVGVGNTEAFF
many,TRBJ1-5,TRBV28,CASIPRWSLQPQHF
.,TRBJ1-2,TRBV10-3,CAISESKDIGYTF
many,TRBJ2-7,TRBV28,CASSPLAEPSSYEQYF